This is a list of T cell receptor beta chains from one sample in a study of blood T cell repertoires in COVID-19. Clones were read by immunoSEQ multiplex PCR, and TCRdb kept only the in-frame ones, dropping some. The sample lists some 260,000 clones; 88% were seen once. The sample taken for sequencing was peripheral blood. All receptors derive from a woman aged 40 to 50 who had recovered from COVID-19. Each CDR3 is given without its conserved first and last residue. Size is omitted from some rows. Given values are once, few, many or a class for expanded clones.

V	size	J	CDR3
TRBV30	-	TRBJ1-2	AWYRGYGYT
TRBV10-3	once	TRBJ2-1	ASSPPSGGTQF
TRBV6-1	-	TRBJ2-7	ASSEAGYEQY
TRBV21-1	-	TRBJ2-2	ASSKESPPRTGELF
TRBV10-3	-	TRBJ1-6	AISGATGDNSPLH
TRBV9	-	TRBJ2-5	ASSVSSVGETQY
TRBV27	once	TRBJ2-7	ASSPLRLAGVIVSEQY
TRBV30	-	TRBJ1-2	AWRGRQTYGYT
TRBV24-1	few	TRBJ1-2	ATSGREVRGYT
TRBV7-2	-	TRBJ2-2	ASSLMGPGHNTGELF
TRBV18	once	TRBJ2-1	ASSTTHREGNEQF
TRBV20-1	-	TRBJ2-7	SAPAAYEQY
TRBV6-5	-	TRBJ2-2	ASSYSGQRGAGELF
TRBV9	-	TRBJ2-2	ASSPGGPVGELF
TRBV11-2	-	TRBJ2-1	ASSRAGEANNEQF
TRBV3-1/TRBV3-2	-	TRBJ1-5	ASSQRGQTRQPQH
TRBV18	few	TRBJ1-5	ASSPGAGGDNQPQH
TRBV29-1	-	TRBJ2-7	SAGPTGSSYEQY
TRBV19	-	TRBJ1-1	ASKRALEAF
TRBV10-3	few	TRBJ1-5	ATRAGNQPQH
TRBV18	-	TRBJ1-1	ASSPDGGPNTEAF
TRBV7-2	-	TRBJ2-1	ASNRGSSYNEQF
TRBV18	-	TRBJ1-1	ASSPAQGVNTEAF
TRBV18	few	TRBJ1-5	ASSPQYSNQPQH